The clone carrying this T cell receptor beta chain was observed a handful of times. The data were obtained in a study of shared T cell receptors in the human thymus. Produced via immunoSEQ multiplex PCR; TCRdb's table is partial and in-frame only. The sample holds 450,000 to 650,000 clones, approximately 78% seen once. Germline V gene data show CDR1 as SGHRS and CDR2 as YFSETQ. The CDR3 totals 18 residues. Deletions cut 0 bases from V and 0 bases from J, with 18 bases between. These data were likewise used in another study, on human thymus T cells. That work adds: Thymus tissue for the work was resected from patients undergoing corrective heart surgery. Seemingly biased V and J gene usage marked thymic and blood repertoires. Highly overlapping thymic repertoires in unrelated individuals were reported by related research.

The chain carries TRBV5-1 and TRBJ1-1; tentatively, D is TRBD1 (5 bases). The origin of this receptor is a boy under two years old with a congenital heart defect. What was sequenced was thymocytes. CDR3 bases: TGCGCCAGCAGCTTGGAGGGCAGGGATTCGGGCCTGAACACTGAAGCTTTCTTT. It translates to CASSLEGRDSGLNTEAFF.